These 17 T cell receptor beta chains originate from one sample sequenced in a study of blood T cell repertoires in COVID-19. The table came from immunoSEQ multiplex PCR; TCRdb's copy has only in-frame clones and leaves some out. The sample holds about 190,000 clones, more than 60% seen once. The sequenced sample was peripheral blood. These TCRs come from a woman in her forties or fifties with acute or convalescent COVID-19.

The CDR3 protein is CASRRQLTEAFF. The CDR3 coding sequence is TGTGCCAGCAGGAGACAGTTAACTGAAGCTTTCTTT. The chain uses TRBV21-1 and TRBJ1-1; TRBD1, the table's D call, was not compared with the DNA. TRBV21-1 is reported as a pseudogene. The CDR3 is 12 amino acids.

The chain links TRBV3-1 (or the pseudogene TRBV3-2) to TRBJ2-5; TRBD1 matches 8 bases. The CDR3 has 15 residues. CDR1 is LGHDT, CDR2 YNNKEL, per germline (reference sequence). V lost 3 bases, J lost 4 bases, and 7 bases stayed unmatched. As DNA, the CDR3 is TGTGCCAGCAGCCATAGTGACAGGGGCAGAGAGACCCAGTACTTC. Protein: CASSHSDRGRETQYF.

The chain has TRBV3-1 (or the pseudogene TRBV3-2) and TRBJ2-2; D is possibly TRBD1 (5 bases). V was trimmed by 0 bases and J by 7 bases, leaving 6 bases between them. The CDR3 length is 13 residues. The V gene's germline CDR1 is LGHDT and CDR2 YNNKEL (reference sequence). The CDR3 DNA sequence: TGTGCCAGCAGCCAAGAGGGGCACGGGGAGCTGTTTTTT. Protein sequence: CASSQEGHGELFF.

The rearrangement links TRBV5-8 to TRBJ2-2; 7 positions match TRBD1. The length of the CDR3 is 16 residues. V lost 4 bases, J lost 6 bases, and 12 bases stayed unmatched. The germline CDR1 and CDR2 sequences are SGHTS and YDEGEE. The DNA for the CDR3 is TGTGCCAGCAGCCAGACTGGGACAGTAATCTCCGGGGAGCTGTTTTTT. Translation gives CASSQTGTVISGELFF.

The J gene is TRBJ2-2, the V gene TRBV28; 8 bases are a match to TRBD1. Per the germline V gene, CDR1 is MDHEN and CDR2 is SYDVKM. The trim removed 5 bases at V and 2 bases at J, leaving 7 bases unmatched. The CDR3 is 16 residues long. This CDR3 is CASSPLGQGNTGELFF. As DNA, the CDR3 is TGTGCCAGCAGTCCCCTAGGACAGGGCAACACCGGGGAGCTGTTTTTT.

The chain combines TRBV19 with TRBJ2-1; perhaps TRBD1 as D (6 bases). The V and J ends lost 6 bases and 4 bases respectively, with 13 bases between them. This CDR3 has 14 amino acids. Germline-derived CDR1 and CDR2 are LNHDA and SQIVND (reference sequence). The CDR3 loop is CASRETGLYNEQFF. CDR3 in DNA: TGTGCCAGTAGGGAGACAGGATTATACAATGAGCAGTTCTTC. Based on the CDR3 plus reference TRBV19 and TRBJ2-1, the full variable domain is DGGITQSPKYLFRKEGQNVTLSCEQNLNHDAMYWYRQDPGQGLRLIYYSQIVNDFQKGDIAEGYSVSREKKESFPLTVTSAQKNPTAFYLCASRETGLYNEQFFGPGTRLTVL.

V and J are TRBV4-2 and TRBJ2-7; D perhaps matches TRBD1 (6 bases). The V end was cut by 8 bases, the J end by 0 bases, with 14 bases between. The length of the CDR3 is 14 residues. Germline loops: CDR1 LGHNA, CDR2 YNFKEQ. CDR3 DNA: TGTGCCAGCCAACAGGGCCTTAGCTCCTACGAGCAGTACTTC. Translated, it gives CASQQGLSSYEQYF.

The V and J genes are TRBV12-5 and TRBJ2-3; D is unclear. Trimming took 3 bases from V and 6 from J, leaving 7 bases between them. CDR3 length equals 12 residues. The germline V gene encodes CDR1 LGHNT and CDR2 FRNRAP. CDR3 DNA: TGTGCTAGTGGTTTCGGGTCGGATACGCAGTATTTT. It encodes CASGFGSDTQYF.

V is TRBV24-1 and J is TRBJ2-3; D is undetermined. CDR3 size: 13 residues. Germline V CDR1 and CDR2: KGHDR, SFDVKD. V dropped 3 bases and J dropped 2 bases, with 5 bases sitting between them. The CDR3 DNA reads TGTGCCACCAGTGATCCTCCCACAGATACGCAGTATTTT. Its translation: CATSDPPTDTQYF.

In its sample, this clone was seen a few times. V is TRBV10-2 and J is TRBJ2-1, with a tentative D call TRBD1 (5 bases). Trimming removed 1 base from V and 10 bases from J, with 8 bases in between. The CDR3 spans 12 residues. Germline V gene lookup returns CDR1 WSHSY and CDR2 SAAADI. The CDR3 DNA follows: TGCGCCAGCAGTGAGTTCCGACAGGAGCAGTTCTTC. As protein: CASSEFRQEQFF.

This clone is a singleton in its sample. The chain links TRBV27 to TRBJ2-7, with 9 bases that match TRBD2. The V segment lost 5 bases and the J segment 5 bases; nucleotides outside the gene matches: 13. In germline, CDR1 is MNHEY, CDR2 SMNVEV (reference sequence). This CDR3 has 16 amino acids. This chain's CDR3 is CASSPVAGAVSDEQYF. The CDR3, as DNA: TGTGCCAGCAGTCCCGTAGCGGGAGCGGTTTCGGACGAGCAGTACTTC.

The rearrangement uses TRBV27 and TRBJ1-1; the D gene is possibly TRBD1 (5 bases). Trimming pared 5 bases from V and 5 bases from J, leaving 15 bases between. The germline CDR1 and CDR2 sequences are MNHEY and SMNVEV (reference sequence). CDR3 length: 14 residues. CDR3 nucleotide sequence: TGTGCCAGCAGTCTTACCAGAAGGGGTACTGAAGCTTTCTTT. This encodes CASSLTRRGTEAFF.

V usage is TRBV7-2 and J usage is TRBJ1-5, with a tentative D call TRBD1 (5 bases). Looked up from germline, CDR1 is SGHTA and CDR2 is FQGNSA. This CDR3 has 15 amino acids. V was trimmed by 1 base and J by 3 bases, leaving 10 bases between them. CDR3 loop: CASSLGGQYNQPQHF. The CDR3 DNA reads TGTGCCAGCAGCTTAGGGGGCCAGTACAATCAGCCCCAGCATTTT.

V usage is TRBV28 and J usage is TRBJ1-5, with 9 positions matching TRBD1. V dropped 6 bases and J dropped 4; count of bases not matched to a gene: 7. The CDR3 has 15 amino acids. The V gene's germline CDR1 is MDHEN and CDR2 SYDVKM. The CDR3 is CASSWPGTGNQPQHF. Written as DNA, the CDR3 is TGTGCCAGCAGCTGGCCCGGGACAGGGAATCAGCCCCAGCATTTT. Using reference TRBV28 and TRBJ1-5 for the parts outside the CDR3, the full variable domain is DVKVTQSSRYLVKRTGEKVFLECVQDMDHENMFWYRQDPGLGLRLIYFSYDVKMKEKGDIPEGYSVSREKKERFSLILESASTNQTSMYLCASSWPGTGNQPQHFGDGTRLSIL.

The rearrangement uses TRBV7-2 and TRBJ1-2; 9 bases are a match to TRBD1. The germline V gene encodes CDR1 SGHTA and CDR2 FQGNSA. Unmatched junction bases numbered 3, after V lost 5 bases and J lost 2 bases. The CDR3 runs 14 residues. The CDR3 DNA follows: TGTGCCAGCAGCCAGGACAGGGGAAACTATGGCTACACCTTC. Translated, it gives CASSQDRGNYGYTF.

CDR3 sequence (DNA): TGTGCCTGGAGTCTGAGAGGGGACATCAGGCATGAAAAACTGTTTTTT. Translating gives CAWSLRGDIRHEKLFF. J is TRBJ1-4 and V is TRBV30, with D possibly being TRBD1 (6 bases). Germline assignment: CDR1 GTSNPN and CDR2 SVGIG (reference sequence). The CDR3 length is 16 residues. V was pared by 2 bases and J by 6 bases, with 19 bases between.

The chain has TRBV20-1 and TRBJ2-3, with 8 bases lining up with TRBD2. The germline V gene encodes CDR1 DFQATT and CDR2 SNEGSKA (reference sequence). The CDR3 consists of 14 residues. The V segment lost 3 bases and the J segment 6 bases; nucleotides outside the gene matches: 8. In DNA form, the CDR3 reads TGCAGTGCTAGTCGAAGCGGGGGATGGGATACGCAGTATTTT. Protein: CSASRSGGWDTQYF.